This T cell receptor (beta chain) came from a study of long-term antiretroviral therapy in people with HIV. Each sample contained roughly 0.85-10 million cryopreserved PBMC, thawed before DNA extraction. This CDR3 comprises 14 residues. CDR1 is MNHEY, CDR2 SVGAGI, per germline. V was trimmed by 0 bases and J by 3 bases, leaving 8 bases between them. An immunoSEQ assay, version v3.0, was performed at survey level. The assay was immunoSEQ multiplex PCR, and TCRdb's table has in-frame clones only and misses some. The top ten clones hold around a sixth of a sample with under 10,000 clones, 81% of them seen once. About this clone: The target antigen is unknown.

Regarding the study as a whole: Clones showing expansion before ART dominated the repertoire at all time points. Specimens of blood were obtained during about 2004 to 2017, possibly under older ART regimens.

The receptor was derived from a man aged 35 to 55 with HIV. Sample: unsorted PBMCs, taken 0.7 years after starting antiretroviral therapy. The chain couples TRBV6-5 to TRBJ1-1; D gene ambiguous. CDR3 bases: TGTGCCAGCAGTTACTCCGGGCCCTACACTGAAGCTTTCTTT. Encoded protein: CASSYSGPYTEAFF.